Listed here is a single T cell receptor beta chain. Trimming took 0 bases from V and 4 from J; bases not matched to a gene: 7. This CDR3 is 16 amino acids long. CDR1 is SGHRS, CDR2 YFSETQ, per germline. Original methodology: Scientists estimated how many nucleated cells there were by amplifying reference gene primers. The table came from immunoSEQ multiplex PCR; TCRdb's copy has only in-frame clones and leaves some out. D and trimming were read from the DNA, whereas the V and J calls and clone size are those reported in that table. Of 40,000 to 50,000 clones listed, around 90% are singletons. The sample belongs to a study of blood T cell repertoires in COVID-19. Across the whole study: Sites in the United States, Italy and Spain provided acute and convalescent COVID-19 samples. Sample material is recorded as cDNA or gDNA derived from T cells, B-cell-depleted T cells, or PBMCs.

The genes are TRBV5-1 and TRBJ2-5; 9 nucleotides match TRBD1. This sequence was found in a man aged 45-65 years with active COVID-19. The sequenced material came from peripheral blood. This chain's CDR3 is CASSLEGQGGGETQYF. CDR3 DNA: TGCGCCAGCAGCTTGGAGGGACAGGGCGGAGGAGAGACCCAGTACTTC.